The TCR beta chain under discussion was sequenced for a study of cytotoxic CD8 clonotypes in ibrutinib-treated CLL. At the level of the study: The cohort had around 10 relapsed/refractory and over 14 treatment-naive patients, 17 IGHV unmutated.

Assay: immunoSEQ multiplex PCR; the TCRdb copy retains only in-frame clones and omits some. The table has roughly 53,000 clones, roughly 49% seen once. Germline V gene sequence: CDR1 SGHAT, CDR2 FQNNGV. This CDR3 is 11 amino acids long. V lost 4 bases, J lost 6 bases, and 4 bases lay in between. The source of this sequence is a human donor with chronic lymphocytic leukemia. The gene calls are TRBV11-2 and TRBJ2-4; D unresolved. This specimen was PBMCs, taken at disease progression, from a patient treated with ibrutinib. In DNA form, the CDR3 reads TGTGCCAGCAGCTCAACAAACATTCAGTACTTC. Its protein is CASSSTNIQYF.